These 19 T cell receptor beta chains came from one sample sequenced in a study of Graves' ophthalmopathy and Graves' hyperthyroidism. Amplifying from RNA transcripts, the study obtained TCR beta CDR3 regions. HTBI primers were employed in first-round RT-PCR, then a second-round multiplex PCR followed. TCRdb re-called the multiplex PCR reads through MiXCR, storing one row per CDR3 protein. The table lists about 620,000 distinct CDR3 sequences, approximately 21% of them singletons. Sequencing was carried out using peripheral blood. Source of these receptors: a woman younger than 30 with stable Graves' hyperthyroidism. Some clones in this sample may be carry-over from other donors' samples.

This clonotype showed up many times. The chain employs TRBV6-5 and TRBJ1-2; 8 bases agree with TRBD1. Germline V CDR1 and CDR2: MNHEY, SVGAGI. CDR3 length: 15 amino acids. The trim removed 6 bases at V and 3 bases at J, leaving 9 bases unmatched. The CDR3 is CASRYRQGADYGYTF. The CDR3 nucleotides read TGTGCCAGCAGATACCGTCAGGGGGCCGACTATGGCTACACCTTC.

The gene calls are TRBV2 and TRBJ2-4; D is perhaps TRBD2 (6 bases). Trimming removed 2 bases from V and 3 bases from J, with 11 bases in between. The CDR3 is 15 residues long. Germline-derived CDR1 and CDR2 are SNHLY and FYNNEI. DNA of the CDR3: TGTGCCAGCAGTGAAAGGCGACTAGACAAAAACATTCAGTACTTC. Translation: CASSERRLDKNIQYF.

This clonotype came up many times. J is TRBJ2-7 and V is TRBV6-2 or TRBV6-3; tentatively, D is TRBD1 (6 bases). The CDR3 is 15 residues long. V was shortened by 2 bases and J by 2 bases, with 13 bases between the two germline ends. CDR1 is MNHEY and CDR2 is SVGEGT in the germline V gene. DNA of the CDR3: TGTGCCAGCAGTTACGGGGGCAGTGGGACCTACGAGCAGTACTTC. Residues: CASSYGGSGTYEQYF.

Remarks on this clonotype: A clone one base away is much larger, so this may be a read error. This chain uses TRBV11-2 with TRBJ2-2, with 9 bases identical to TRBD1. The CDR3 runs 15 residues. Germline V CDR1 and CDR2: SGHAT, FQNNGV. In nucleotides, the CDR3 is TGTTCCAGCAGCCCCGGGACAGGGCGGACCGGGGAGCTGTTTTTT. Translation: CSSSPGTGRTGELFF.

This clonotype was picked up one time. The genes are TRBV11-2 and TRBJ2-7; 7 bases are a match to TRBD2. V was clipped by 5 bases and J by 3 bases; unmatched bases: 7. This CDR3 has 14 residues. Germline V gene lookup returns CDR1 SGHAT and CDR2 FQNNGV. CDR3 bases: TGTGCCAGCAGCCCCCGGGGAGGGCGCTACGAGCAGTACTTC. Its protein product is CASSPRGGRYEQYF.

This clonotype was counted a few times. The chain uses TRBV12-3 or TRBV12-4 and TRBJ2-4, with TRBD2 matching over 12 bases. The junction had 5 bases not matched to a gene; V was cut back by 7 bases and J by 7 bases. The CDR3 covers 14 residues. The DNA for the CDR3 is TGTGCCAGCACTCCGGGACTAGCGGGTAACATTCAGTACTTC. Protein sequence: CASTPGLAGNIQYF.

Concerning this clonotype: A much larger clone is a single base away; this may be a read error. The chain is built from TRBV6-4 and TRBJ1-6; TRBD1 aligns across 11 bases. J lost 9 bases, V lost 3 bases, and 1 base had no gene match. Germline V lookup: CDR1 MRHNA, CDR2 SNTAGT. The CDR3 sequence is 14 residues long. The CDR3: CASSDGTGGSPLHF. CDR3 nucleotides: TGTGCCAGCAGTGATGGGACAGGGGGTTCACCCCTCCACTTT.

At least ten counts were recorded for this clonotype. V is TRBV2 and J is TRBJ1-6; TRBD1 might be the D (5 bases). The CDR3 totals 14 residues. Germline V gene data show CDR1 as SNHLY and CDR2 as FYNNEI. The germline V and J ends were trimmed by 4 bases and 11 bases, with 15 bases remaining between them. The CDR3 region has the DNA TGTGCCAGCAGTGGACGGGGCACGGGGCCACCCCTCCACTTT. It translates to CASSGRGTGPPLHF.

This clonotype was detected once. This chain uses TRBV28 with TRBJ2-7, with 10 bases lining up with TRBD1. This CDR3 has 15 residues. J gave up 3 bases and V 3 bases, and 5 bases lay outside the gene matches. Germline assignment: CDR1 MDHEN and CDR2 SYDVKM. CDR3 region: CASSFVGQGDYEQYF. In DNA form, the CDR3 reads TGTGCCAGCAGTTTTGTTGGACAGGGGGACTACGAGCAGTACTTC. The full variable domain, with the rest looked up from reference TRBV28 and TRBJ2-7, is DVKVTQSSRYLVKRTGEKVFLECVQDMDHENMFWYRQDPGLGLRLIYFSYDVKMKEKGDIPEGYSVSREKKERFSLILESASTNQTSMYLCASSFVGQGDYEQYFGPGTRLTVT.

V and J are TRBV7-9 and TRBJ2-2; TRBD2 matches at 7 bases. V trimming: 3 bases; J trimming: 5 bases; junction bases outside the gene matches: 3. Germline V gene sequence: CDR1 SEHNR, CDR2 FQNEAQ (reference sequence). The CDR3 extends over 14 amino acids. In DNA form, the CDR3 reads TGTGCCAGCAGCTTCAGGGAGGGGACCGGGGAGCTGTTTTTT. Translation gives CASSFREGTGELFF. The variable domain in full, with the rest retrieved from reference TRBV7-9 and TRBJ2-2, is DTGVSQNPRHKITKRGQNVTFRCDPISEHNRLYWYRQTLGQGPEFLTYFQNEAQLEKSRLLSDRFSAERPKGSFSTLEIQRTEQGDSAMYLCASSFREGTGELFFGEGSRLTVL.

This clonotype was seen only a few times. The CDR3 DNA reads TGTGCCTGGAGTGGGGCGGGTCAGCCCCAGCATTTT. This translates into CAWSGAGQPQHF. This chain connects TRBV30 to TRBJ1-5; D remains ambiguous. V was pared by 1 base and J by 6 bases, with 7 bases between. CDR1 and CDR2 from the germline V gene are GTSNPN and SVGIG (reference sequence). The CDR3 runs to 12 residues.

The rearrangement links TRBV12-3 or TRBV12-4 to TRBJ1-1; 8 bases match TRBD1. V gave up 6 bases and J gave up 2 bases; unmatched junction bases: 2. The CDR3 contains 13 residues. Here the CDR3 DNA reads TGTGCCAGCAGGACAGGGGACAACACTGAAGCTTTCTTT. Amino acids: CASRTGDNTEAFF.

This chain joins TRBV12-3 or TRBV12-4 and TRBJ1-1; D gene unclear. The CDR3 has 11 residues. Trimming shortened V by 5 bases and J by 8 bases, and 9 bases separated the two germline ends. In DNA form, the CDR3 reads TGTGCCAGCAGTCAACCCACAGAAGCTTTCTTT. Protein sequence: CASSQPTEAFF.

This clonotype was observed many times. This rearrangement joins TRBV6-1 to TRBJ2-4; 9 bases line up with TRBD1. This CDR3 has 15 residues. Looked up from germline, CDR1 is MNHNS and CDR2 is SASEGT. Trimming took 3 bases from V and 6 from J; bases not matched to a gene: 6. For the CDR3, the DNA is TGTGCCAGCAGTGATCCCGGGACAGGGTTAAACATTCAGTACTTC. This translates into CASSDPGTGLNIQYF.

The CDR3 loop is CASSARGLIYEQYF. CDR3 coding DNA: TGTGCCAGCAGTGCTCGGGGTCTCATCTACGAGCAGTACTTC. This chain joins TRBV27 and TRBJ2-7; D is perhaps TRBD2 (5 bases). Trimming left V 5 bases short and J 3 bases short, with 14 bases between. Germline V gene sequence: CDR1 MNHEY, CDR2 SMNVEV (reference sequence). The CDR3 covers 14 residues.

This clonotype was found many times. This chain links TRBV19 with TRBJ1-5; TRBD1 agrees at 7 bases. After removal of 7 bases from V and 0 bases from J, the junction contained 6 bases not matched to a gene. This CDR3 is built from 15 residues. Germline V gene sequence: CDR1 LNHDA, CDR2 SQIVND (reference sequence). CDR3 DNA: TGTGCCAGTACAACAGGGGCATATAGCAATCAGCCCCAGCATTTT. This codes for CASTTGAYSNQPQHF.

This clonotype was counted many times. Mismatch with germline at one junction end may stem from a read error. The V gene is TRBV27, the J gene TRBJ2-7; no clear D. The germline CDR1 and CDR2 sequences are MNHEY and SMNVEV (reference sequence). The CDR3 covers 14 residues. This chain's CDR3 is CASSLIVGSYGQYF. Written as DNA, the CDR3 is TGTGCCAGCAGCCTTATAGTCGGAAGCTACGGGCAGTACTTC.

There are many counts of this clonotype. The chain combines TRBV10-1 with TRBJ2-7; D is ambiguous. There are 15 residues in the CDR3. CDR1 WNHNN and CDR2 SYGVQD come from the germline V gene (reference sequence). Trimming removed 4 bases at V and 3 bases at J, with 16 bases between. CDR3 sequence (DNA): TGCGCCAGCAGTGTTAGGACGGATTTTCTCTACGAGCAGTACTTC. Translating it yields CASSVRTDFLYEQYF.

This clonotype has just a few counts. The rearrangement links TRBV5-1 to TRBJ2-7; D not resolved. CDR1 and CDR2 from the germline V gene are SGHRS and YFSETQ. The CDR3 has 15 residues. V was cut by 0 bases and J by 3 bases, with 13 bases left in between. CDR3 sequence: CASSLEGSALYEQYF. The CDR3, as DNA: TGCGCCAGCAGCTTGGAAGGGTCGGCCCTCTACGAGCAGTACTTC.